These 16 T cell receptor beta chains came from one sample sequenced in a study of patients and donors after allogeneic stem cell transplantation. TCRdb ran MiXCR on the RT-PCR reads and lists one entry per CDR3 protein. The table includes about 960,000 distinct CDR3 sequences, more than 15% detected once. Sequencing input: blood, either unsorted or a sorted T cell fraction (not recorded which). The receptors originated from a human donor who was either an allogeneic HSCT recipient or a stem cell or donor lymphocyte infusion donor (not recorded which). It is not recorded whose cells these are; they may come from a transplant donor.

The chain carries TRBV5-1 and TRBJ2-7; TRBD1 agrees at 7 bases. Germline V gene sequence: CDR1 SGHRS, CDR2 YFSETQ. V lost 4 bases to trimming and J lost 6 bases; unmatched junction nucleotides: 7. The CDR3 runs to 13 residues. The CDR3 sequence is CASSPMTGSEQYF. CDR3 nucleotide sequence: TGCGCCAGCAGCCCGATGACAGGGTCCGAGCAGTACTTC.

The V gene is TRBV11-1, the J gene TRBJ2-3, with 14 bases that match TRBD2. Germline V gene data show CDR1 as SGHAT and CDR2 as FQDESV (reference sequence). CDR3 length: 19 amino acids. The V and J ends lost 7 bases and 0 bases, in that order; junction bases with no gene match: 12. CDR3 sequence: CASNHRPGLAGASTDTQYF. The CDR3, as DNA: TGTGCCAGCAACCACCGACCGGGACTAGCGGGAGCGAGCACAGATACGCAGTATTTT.

This clonotype was counted only a few times. The chain carries TRBV6-5 and TRBJ2-7; D uncertain. CDR1 and CDR2 (germline): MNHEY, SVGAGI. This CDR3 is 11 amino acids long. The V and J ends lost 8 bases and 6 bases respectively, with 11 bases between them. In DNA form, the CDR3 reads TGTGCCAGCGGCCTTTCCGCCGAGCAGTACTTC. Translated: CASGLSAEQYF.

This clonotype was detected only a few times. The V and J genes are TRBV20-1 and TRBJ2-7; D perhaps matches TRBD2 (5 bases). V lost 1 base to trimming and J lost 2 bases, with 12 bases between them. The CDR3 loop spans 14 amino acids. From germline, CDR1 is DFQATT and CDR2 SNEGSKA (reference sequence). The DNA of the CDR3 is TGCAGTGCTAGAGGGCCGGACGGGGCCTACGAGCAGTACTTC. It codes for CSARGPDGAYEQYF.

This clonotype was counted a few times. The chain uses TRBV7-6 and TRBJ2-7, with D perhaps TRBD1 (5 bases). The length of the CDR3 is 14 residues. The germline CDR1 and CDR2 sequences are SGHVS and FNYEAQ. Trimming stripped 0 bases from V and 4 bases from J, with 10 bases between. The CDR3 nucleotides read TGTGCCAGCAGCTTAGCGCTGACAGAGTACGAGCAGTACTTC. Protein sequence: CASSLALTEYEQYF.

The V gene is TRBV20-1, the J gene TRBJ2-3; TRBD1 aligns across 10 bases. This CDR3 is 14 amino acids long. J gave up 6 bases and V 3 bases, and 6 bases lay outside the gene matches. Germline loops: CDR1 DFQATT, CDR2 SNEGSKA (reference sequence). The CDR3 nucleotides read TGCAGTGCTAGTGGGACAGGGGTTTCGGATACGCAGTATTTT. This sequence encodes CSASGTGVSDTQYF.

This sequence joins TRBV27 and TRBJ2-7; D call uncertain. Trimming shortened V by 3 bases and J by 6 bases, and 15 bases separated the two germline ends. Germline assignment: CDR1 MNHEY and CDR2 SMNVEV (reference sequence). This CDR3 has 14 amino acids. CDR3 sequence reads: CASSLAEWVCEQYF. In nucleotides, the CDR3 is TGTGCCAGCAGTTTGGCGGAATGGGTTTGCGAGCAGTACTTC.

This clonotype was seen ten or more times. CDR3 bases: TGCAGTGCTAGAAGCAGCCGGAACACTGAAGCTTTCTTT. Its protein is CSARSSRNTEAFF. The chain is built from TRBV20-1 and TRBJ1-1; no clear D gene. This CDR3 spans 13 amino acids. Germline CDR1 reads DFQATT; CDR2 reads SNEGSKA (reference sequence). The V end lost 2 bases, the J end lost 1 base, and 8 bases lay between the germline ends.

The V gene is TRBV20-1, the J gene TRBJ2-5; 11 positions match TRBD2. The trim removed 3 bases at V and 4 bases at J, leaving 10 bases unmatched. This CDR3 is built from 16 residues. Germline CDR1 reads DFQATT; CDR2 reads SNEGSKA (reference sequence). Here the CDR3 reads CSARPLAGGQAETQYF. CDR3 bases: TGCAGTGCTAGGCCCCTAGCGGGAGGCCAAGCAGAGACCCAGTACTTC.

The rearrangement joins TRBV5-1 to TRBJ2-7; the match to TRBD1 covers 7 bases. Looked up from germline, CDR1 is SGHRS and CDR2 is YFSETQ. Trimming removed 6 bases from V and 3 bases from J; junction bases left unmatched: 12. The CDR3 is made up of 15 amino acids. CDR3 in amino acids: CASTTSTGQLYEQYF. CDR3 sequence (DNA): TGCGCCAGCACCACCTCGACGGGACAGCTCTACGAGCAGTACTTC.

This chain joins TRBV5-6 and TRBJ2-5; D is ambiguous. Trimming removed 0 bases from V and 5 bases from J, with 5 bases in between. This CDR3 comprises 12 residues. CDR1 and CDR2 from the germline V gene are SGHDT and YYEEEE. The DNA of the CDR3 is TGTGCCAGCAGCTTGGTGACGGAGACCCAGTACTTC. Its translation: CASSLVTETQYF.

A few counts support this clonotype. This CDR3 reads CSAGNALRKRVKETQYF. The CDR3 DNA reads as TGCAGTGCAGGGAACGCTCTACGGAAGCGGGTAAAAGAGACCCAGTACTTC. The chain joins TRBV20-1 to TRBJ2-5, with D maybe TRBD2 (6 bases). Per the germline V gene, CDR1 is DFQATT and CDR2 is SNEGSKA (reference sequence). Trimming pared 6 bases from V and 3 bases from J, leaving 26 bases between. The CDR3 is made up of 17 amino acids.

The chain employs TRBV7-9 and TRBJ2-1, with unresolved D. Germline values: CDR1 SEHNR, CDR2 FQNEAQ (reference sequence). This CDR3 is 14 amino acids long. Trimming left V 5 bases short and J 4 bases short, with 12 bases between. CDR3 nucleotide sequence: TGTGCCAGCAGCCACGGTTGGCGGTACAATGAGCAGTTCTTC. This sequence encodes CASSHGWRYNEQFF. The whole variable domain, filled in from reference TRBV7-9 and TRBJ2-1, reads DTGVSQNPRHKITKRGQNVTFRCDPISEHNRLYWYRQTLGQGPEFLTYFQNEAQLEKSRLLSDRFSAERPKGSFSTLEIQRTEQGDSAMYLCASSHGWRYNEQFFGPGTRLTVL.

This chain links TRBV28 with TRBJ2-7, with 7 bases matching TRBD2. Per germline, CDR1 MDHEN and CDR2 SYDVKM. The CDR3 consists of 15 residues. V trimming: 1 base; J trimming: 0 bases; junction bases outside the gene matches: 3. The CDR3 reads CASSLLGGSSYEQYF. CDR3 nucleotide sequence: TGTGCCAGCAGTTTATTGGGGGGGAGCTCCTACGAGCAGTACTTC. Full variable domain (rest looked up from reference TRBV28 and TRBJ2-7): DVKVTQSSRYLVKRTGEKVFLECVQDMDHENMFWYRQDPGLGLRLIYFSYDVKMKEKGDIPEGYSVSREKKERFSLILESASTNQTSMYLCASSLLGGSSYEQYFGPGTRLTVT.

The chain carries TRBV7-2 and TRBJ1-2; D is unclear. In germline, CDR1 is SGHTA, CDR2 FQGNSA. V lost 4 bases and J 4 bases, leaving 7 bases between the germline ends. The CDR3 sequence is 12 residues long. The CDR3 here is CASSSSLYGYTF. The DNA of the CDR3 is TGTGCCAGCAGCTCGAGCCTCTATGGCTACACCTTC.

The rearrangement uses TRBV19 and TRBJ1-2, with D uncertain. The CDR3 contains 12 residues. Between the trimmed V and J ends, which lost 5 bases and 4 bases, there was a span of 8 bases. Per the germline V gene, CDR1 is LNHDA and CDR2 is SQIVND (reference sequence). The DNA of the CDR3 is TGTGCCAGTAGTGAAGACGGCTATGGCTACACCTTC. Protein sequence: CASSEDGYGYTF.